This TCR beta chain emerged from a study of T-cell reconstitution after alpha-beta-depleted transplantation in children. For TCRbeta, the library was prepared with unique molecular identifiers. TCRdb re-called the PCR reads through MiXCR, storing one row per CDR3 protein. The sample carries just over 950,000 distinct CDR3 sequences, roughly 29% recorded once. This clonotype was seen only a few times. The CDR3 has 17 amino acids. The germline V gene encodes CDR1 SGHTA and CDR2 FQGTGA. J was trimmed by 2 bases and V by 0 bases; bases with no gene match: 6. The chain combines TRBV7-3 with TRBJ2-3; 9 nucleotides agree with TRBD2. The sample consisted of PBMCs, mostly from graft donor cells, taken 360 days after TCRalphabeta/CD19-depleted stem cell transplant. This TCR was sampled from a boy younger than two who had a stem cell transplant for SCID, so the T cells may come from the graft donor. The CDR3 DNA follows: TGTGCCAGCAGCTTAACGTCCCTAGCGGGGCACACAGATACGCAGTATTTT. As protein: CASSLTSLAGHTDTQYF.